This T cell receptor beta chain comes out of a study of CD8+ T cells in alopecia areata (dated by TCRdb to 2016 to 2019). Looking at the study overall: The treated patients took part in an open-label pilot trial in which moderate-to-severe alopecia areata was treated with oral tofacitinib at 5 to 10 mg twice daily. TCRbeta CDR3 regions were amplified by immunoSEQ multiplex PCR with 35 Vbeta forward and 13 Jbeta reverse primers. On the human side, TCRbeta sequencing was run on scalp tissue and on sorted CD4+ and CD8+ peripheral blood T cells from healthy controls and from alopecia areata patients with either patchy or totalis/universalis disease. In both human patients and the C3H/HeJ mouse model, the study applied high-throughput TCRbeta sequencing to look at T cell clonal expansion in alopecia areata. Patients on tofacitinib were biopsied at baseline and after 4 and 24 weeks of treatment, and several of the patients also had a later scalp biopsy. Patients stayed on tofacitinib for 6 to 18 months and then had 6 months of follow-up off drug so that delayed response and recurrence could be assessed. Disease severity in treated patients was measured with the SALT score, which quantifies the percentage of affected scalp surface area. Clonality in the scalp was compared among normal scalp (n=4), patchy alopecia areata scalp (n=8), and alopecia totalis/universalis scalp (n=8). RNA was extracted with the PAXgene miRNA kit for fixed scalp, the miRNeasy kit for PBMCs, and the RNeasy kit for mouse skin. Beyond this particular receptor, the publication reports: Resident alphabeta T cells in normal human skin are also sequenced, complicating scalp TCR repertoire analysis, unlike mouse skin dominated by gammadelta T cells. Shared TCR sequences between patients were less evident than in mice, which may be partly attributable to HLA diversity in the patient population. Higher clonality and more expanded CD8+ clones were observed in lesional scalp than in normal scalp, particularly in alopecia totalis/universalis, a finding suggestive of antigenic drive. During tofacitinib treatment, many expanded lesional clones stuck around in both scalp and blood, and this persistence may partly explain why relapse happens after treatment is stopped. Tofacitinib significantly lowered scalp clonality and the number of expanded CD8+ clones among the top 100 scalp clones. The treated cohort was small, with a single nonresponder, so links between baseline CD8+ expansion and response need larger studies.

What this sample's time point label stands for: about 25 weeks on oral tofacitinib. Reading the label with the study, this specimen's treatment or condition is: oral pan-JAK inhibitor, 5-10 mg twice daily. Lesional scalp punch biopsies and peripheral blood were obtained from alopecia areata patients. PBMCs were isolated by density centrifugation and stained for CD3, CD4 and CD8, and CD4+ and CD8+ T cells were sorted on a FACSAria. From the cysteine up to the phenylalanine, the CDR3 has a length of 16 residues. The read is trimmed to its CDR3 DNA, 48 bases read in frame from base 1. From the germline V gene, CDR1 is SQVTM and CDR2 is ANQGSEA. Relative to germline, V is missing 6 bases and J is missing 5 bases, with 16 bases of the junction outside any gene match. In regard to this clone: Its antigen is not yet known. Base quality data are lacking; no much larger clone is found one base away.

The library was prepared using the immunoSEQ multiplex PCR assay. RNA was extracted from all samples and reverse transcribed into cDNA as template for TCR sequencing. SuperScript III was used to make first-strand cDNA, primed with a 2:1 mix of oligo-dT and random hexamers. A synthetic immune receptor repertoire was used to gauge amplification bias, and whatever bias remained was removed computationally. As for the original processing: Raw reads were preprocessed for error removal, and CDR3 was defined according to IMGT conventions as running from the conserved cysteine to phenylalanine. Clonality was calculated as 1 minus Shannon entropy normalized by log2 of the number of productive unique TCRs. Whether scalp clones were CD4 or CD8 was inferred by matching scalp TCRbeta sequences against CD4 and CD8 repertoires sorted from blood. Here the immuneACCESS table is served through TCRdb, limited to in-frame sequences with V and J called. Missing clones are a known gap in these copies; in checked studies unresolved V genes cover under half, and the rest lacks a known reason. The D gene and trimming were derived from the DNA, and the V and J assignments and clone size from that table. This sample gives 150,000 to 200,000 clones in total; approximately 60% of them show up just once. The ten largest clones represent approximately 15% of the sample.

The receptor was isolated from a human donor with alopecia areata. The chain was built from TRBV29-1 and TRBJ2-3; 8 central nucleotides agree with TRBD2. The material sequenced was CD4+ T cells sorted from blood, taken at week 24, from a patient treated with tofacitinib. The sequence in DNA is TGCAGCGTCGCGGGGGAAGCGGGGGAGTTTATAGATACGCAGTATTTT. Its coded protein is CSVAGEAGEFIDTQYF.